These T cell receptor beta chains were read from a single sample in a study of CD8 T cells in ankylosing spondylitis. TCRdb fed the 5' RACE reads into MiXCR, producing one record per CDR3 protein. The sample includes roughly 64,000 distinct CDR3 sequences, 6.2% seen only once; the top ten take under 6%. The sequenced sample was synovial fluid, either unsorted or a sorted T cell fraction (not recorded which). All receptors come from a male donor with ankylosing spondylitis. Each CDR3 is given with its conserved first and last residue. The order of the fields is J gene, clone size, V gene, D gene, CDR3 protein, CDR3 DNA. A D gene is named only where the DNA matches it firmly. The size entry is marked missing in some rows and otherwise reads once, few, many or a size class.

j_gene: TRBJ2-1
abundance: many
v_gene: TRBV11-2
d_gene: TRBD2
CDR3aa: CASSRGTSATAEQFF
CDR3nt: TGTGCCAGCAGCCGCGGGACTAGCGCCACGGCGGAGCAGTTCTTC

j_gene: TRBJ2-1
abundance: -
v_gene: TRBV11-3
d_gene: TRBD2
CDR3aa: CASSVGLAGNNEQFF
CDR3nt: TGTGCCAGCAGCGTGGGACTAGCGGGCAACAATGAGCAGTTCTTC

j_gene: TRBJ2-1
abundance: -
v_gene: TRBV7-8
d_gene: -
CDR3aa: CASSPGPKSGEQFF
CDR3nt: TGTGCCAGCAGCCCGGGACCTAAGAGTGGTGAGCAGTTCTTC

j_gene: TRBJ2-5
abundance: many
v_gene: TRBV28
d_gene: -
CDR3aa: CASSNSKTFQETQYF
CDR3nt: TGTGCCAGCAGCAACTCGAAGACGTTCCAAGAGACCCAGTACTTC

j_gene: TRBJ2-4
abundance: few
v_gene: TRBV7-8
d_gene: -
CDR3aa: CASSLAGAGNIQYF
CDR3nt: TGTGCCAGCAGCTTAGCGGGAGCGGGAAACATTCAGTACTTC

j_gene: TRBJ2-3
abundance: many
v_gene: TRBV12-3/TRBV12-4
d_gene: -
CDR3aa: CASSLGRDGTDTQYF
CDR3nt: TGTGCCAGCAGTTTAGGCAGGGATGGGACAGATACGCAGTATTTT

j_gene: TRBJ2-1
abundance: -
v_gene: TRBV9
d_gene: -
CDR3aa: CASSVFGSSREQFF
CDR3nt: TGTGCCAGCAGCGTATTCGGGAGCAGCCGTGAGCAGTTCTTC

j_gene: TRBJ2-7
abundance: few
v_gene: TRBV6-1
d_gene: -
CDR3aa: CASSDNPRGYEQYF
CDR3nt: TGTGCCAGCAGCGACAATCCTAGGGGCTACGAGCAGTACTTC

j_gene: TRBJ2-7
abundance: many
v_gene: TRBV12-3/TRBV12-4
d_gene: TRBD1
CDR3aa: CASSRTGLPYEQYF
CDR3nt: TGTGCCAGCAGTCGGACAGGTTTACCCTACGAGCAGTACTTC

j_gene: TRBJ2-5
abundance: many
v_gene: TRBV2
d_gene: -
CDR3aa: CASGKDQGQETQYF
CDR3nt: TGTGCCAGCGGCAAGGACCAAGGTCAAGAGACCCAGTACTTC

j_gene: TRBJ2-7
abundance: many
v_gene: TRBV6-6
d_gene: -
CDR3aa: CASSNQASYEQYF
CDR3nt: TGTGCCAGCAGCAACCAGGCTTCCTACGAGCAGTACTTC

j_gene: TRBJ1-6
abundance: many
v_gene: TRBV10-3
d_gene: -
CDR3aa: CAISESNNNSPLHF
CDR3nt: TGTGCCATCAGTGAGTCGAACAATAATTCACCCCTCCACTTT

j_gene: TRBJ2-6
abundance: few
v_gene: TRBV5-1
d_gene: -
CDR3aa: CASSLVRAGANVLTF
CDR3nt: TGCGCCAGCAGCTTGGTCCGGGCCGGGGCCAACGTCCTGACTTTC

j_gene: TRBJ2-1
abundance: many
v_gene: TRBV20-1
d_gene: -
CDR3aa: CSARDSGSGTYNEQFF
CDR3nt: TGCAGTGCTAGAGATTCCGGCAGCGGTACCTACAATGAGCAGTTCTTC

j_gene: TRBJ2-1
abundance: many
v_gene: TRBV14
d_gene: -
CDR3aa: CASSLRELPVSEQFF
CDR3nt: TGTGCCAGCAGCCTCAGGGAGCTCCCAGTTAGTGAGCAGTTCTTC

j_gene: TRBJ2-2
abundance: many
v_gene: TRBV2
d_gene: -
CDR3aa: CASRQGETGELFF
CDR3nt: TGTGCCAGCAGACAGGGCGAAACCGGGGAGCTGTTTTTT

j_gene: TRBJ2-3
abundance: few
v_gene: TRBV7-2
d_gene: -
CDR3aa: CASNLELLRGDTQYF
CDR3nt: TGTGCCAGCAACTTAGAGTTACTGAGGGGAGATACGCAGTATTTT

j_gene: TRBJ2-7
abundance: few
v_gene: TRBV15
d_gene: -
CDR3aa: CATSREVHRGEQYF
CDR3nt: TGTGCCACCAGCAGAGAGGTCCATAGGGGCGAGCAGTACTTC

j_gene: TRBJ2-5
abundance: few
v_gene: TRBV5-1
d_gene: -
CDR3aa: CASRGGEETQYF
CDR3nt: TGCGCCAGCCGAGGCGGGGAAGAGACCCAGTACTTC

j_gene: TRBJ1-1
abundance: -
v_gene: TRBV7-9
d_gene: -
CDR3aa: CASSLGVGNTEAFF
CDR3nt: TGTGCCAGCAGCTTAGGTGTTGGGAACACTGAAGCTTTCTTT

j_gene: TRBJ1-1
abundance: many
v_gene: TRBV19
d_gene: -
CDR3aa: CASSDFLSTRTYTEAFF
CDR3nt: TGTGCCAGTAGCGACTTTTTGTCCACACGGACTTACACTGAAGCTTTCTTT

j_gene: TRBJ2-7
abundance: many
v_gene: TRBV6-5
d_gene: -
CDR3aa: CASSYYPPAQTVYEQYF
CDR3nt: TGTGCCAGCAGTTACTACCCCCCAGCCCAGACTGTATACGAGCAGTACTTC

j_gene: TRBJ1-4
abundance: -
v_gene: TRBV6-6
d_gene: -
CDR3aa: CASSLTGGEKLFF
CDR3nt: TGTGCCAGCAGTCTTACAGGTGGCGAAAAACTGTTTTTT

j_gene: TRBJ2-7
abundance: many
v_gene: TRBV7-2
d_gene: -
CDR3aa: CASSFARKVEQYF
CDR3nt: TGTGCCAGCAGCTTCGCTAGGAAAGTTGAGCAGTACTTC

j_gene: TRBJ2-1
abundance: -
v_gene: TRBV27
d_gene: TRBD1
CDR3aa: CASSARDRGWDEQFF
CDR3nt: TGTGCCAGCAGTGCTAGGGACAGGGGTTGGGATGAGCAGTTCTTC

j_gene: TRBJ1-4
abundance: -
v_gene: TRBV7-2
d_gene: -
CDR3aa: CASSLQGSHNEKLFF
CDR3nt: TGTGCCAGCAGCTTACAGGGGTCCCATAATGAAAAACTGTTTTTT

j_gene: TRBJ2-1
abundance: many
v_gene: TRBV9
d_gene: -
CDR3aa: CASSPYSGQFF
CDR3nt: TGTGCCAGCAGCCCCTACAGTGGGCAGTTCTTC

j_gene: TRBJ2-7
abundance: many
v_gene: TRBV7-8
d_gene: TRBD2
CDR3aa: CASSLRLAGSYEQYF
CDR3nt: TGTGCCAGCAGCTTAAGACTAGCGGGCTCCTACGAGCAGTACTTC

j_gene: TRBJ1-6
abundance: few
v_gene: TRBV30
d_gene: -
CDR3aa: CAWSKAGASPLHF
CDR3nt: TGTGCCTGGAGTAAGGCAGGGGCTTCACCCCTCCACTTT

j_gene: TRBJ1-4
abundance: many
v_gene: TRBV5-1
d_gene: TRBD1
CDR3aa: CASSTPGQGGEKLFF
CDR3nt: TGCGCCAGCAGCACCCCGGGACAGGGAGGAGAAAAACTGTTTTTT

j_gene: TRBJ1-3
abundance: few
v_gene: TRBV29-1
d_gene: -
CDR3aa: CSVDPGVGNTIYF
CDR3nt: TGCAGCGTTGATCCGGGGGTCGGAAACACCATATATTTT

j_gene: TRBJ1-6
abundance: many
v_gene: TRBV12-3/TRBV12-4
d_gene: TRBD1
CDR3aa: CASSLRDSNSPLHF
CDR3nt: TGTGCCAGCAGCCTCCGGGACAGTAATTCACCCCTCCACTTT

j_gene: TRBJ2-7
abundance: medium-sized
v_gene: TRBV5-1
d_gene: TRBD1
CDR3aa: CASSFSGQSYEQYF
CDR3nt: TGCGCCAGCAGCTTTTCGGGACAGTCTTACGAGCAGTACTTC

j_gene: TRBJ2-7
abundance: many
v_gene: TRBV5-1
d_gene: -
CDR3aa: CASSLGAYEQYF
CDR3nt: TGCGCCAGCAGCTTGGGGGCCTACGAGCAGTACTTC

j_gene: TRBJ1-2
abundance: many
v_gene: TRBV12-3/TRBV12-4
d_gene: -
CDR3aa: CASSLDFLGDDGYTF
CDR3nt: TGTGCCAGCAGTTTAGATTTTCTGGGGGACGATGGCTACACCTTC

j_gene: TRBJ2-7
abundance: few
v_gene: TRBV6-2/TRBV6-3
d_gene: -
CDR3aa: CASARGYEQYF
CDR3nt: TGTGCCAGCGCTCGTGGTTACGAGCAGTACTTC

j_gene: TRBJ2-7
abundance: many
v_gene: TRBV12-3/TRBV12-4
d_gene: TRBD2
CDR3aa: CASSLVSGRIYEQYF
CDR3nt: TGTGCCAGCAGTTTAGTCAGCGGGAGAATCTACGAGCAGTACTTC

j_gene: TRBJ1-3
abundance: few
v_gene: TRBV2
d_gene: -
CDR3aa: CASSLNQGSGNTIYF
CDR3nt: TGTGCCAGCAGTCTGAACCAGGGCTCTGGAAACACCATATATTTT